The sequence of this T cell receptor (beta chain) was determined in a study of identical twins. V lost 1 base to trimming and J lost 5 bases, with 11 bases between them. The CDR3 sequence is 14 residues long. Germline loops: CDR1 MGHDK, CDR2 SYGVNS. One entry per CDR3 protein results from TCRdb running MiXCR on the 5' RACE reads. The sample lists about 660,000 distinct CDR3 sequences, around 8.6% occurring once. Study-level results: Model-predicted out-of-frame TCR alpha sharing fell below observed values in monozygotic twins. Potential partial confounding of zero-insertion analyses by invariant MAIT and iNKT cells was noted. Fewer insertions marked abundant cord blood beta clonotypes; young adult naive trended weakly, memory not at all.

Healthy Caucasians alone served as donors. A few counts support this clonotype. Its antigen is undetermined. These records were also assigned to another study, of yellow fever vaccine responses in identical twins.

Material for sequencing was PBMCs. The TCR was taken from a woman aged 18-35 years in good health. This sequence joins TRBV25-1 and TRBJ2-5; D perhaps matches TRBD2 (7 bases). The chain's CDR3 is CASSESGGHETQYF. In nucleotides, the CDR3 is TGTGCCAGCAGTGAATCGGGGGGCCACGAGACCCAGTACTTC.